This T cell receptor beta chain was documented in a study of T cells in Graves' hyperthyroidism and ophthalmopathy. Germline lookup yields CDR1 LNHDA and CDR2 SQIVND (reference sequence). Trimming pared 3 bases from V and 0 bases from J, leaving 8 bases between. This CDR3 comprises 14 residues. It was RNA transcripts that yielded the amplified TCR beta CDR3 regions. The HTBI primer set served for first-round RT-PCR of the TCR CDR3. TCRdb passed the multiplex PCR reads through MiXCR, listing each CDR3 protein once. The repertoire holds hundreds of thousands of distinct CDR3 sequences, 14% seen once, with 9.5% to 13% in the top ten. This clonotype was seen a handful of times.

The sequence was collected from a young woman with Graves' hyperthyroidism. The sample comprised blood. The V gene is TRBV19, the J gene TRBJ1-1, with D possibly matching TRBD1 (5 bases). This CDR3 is CASSIMDMNTEAFF. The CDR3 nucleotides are TGTGCCAGTAGTATTATGGACATGAACACTGAAGCTTTCTTT. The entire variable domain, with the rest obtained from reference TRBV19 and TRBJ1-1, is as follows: DGGITQSPKYLFRKEGQNVTLSCEQNLNHDAMYWYRQDPGQGLRLIYYSQIVNDFQKGDIAEGYSVSREKKESFPLTVTSAQKNPTAFYLCASSIMDMNTEAFFGQGTRLTVV.